This is a list of T cell receptor beta chains from one sample in a study of cytomegalovirus exposure and HLA in healthy donors. This table comes from immunoSEQ multiplex PCR, and its TCRdb copy is limited to in-frame clones, with some not included. The table has about 300,000 clones, about nine tenths seen once; the top ten hold roughly 4%. The sample taken for sequencing was PBMCs. These receptors were obtained from a man aged 35 to 55 in good health and CMV-seropositive. The CDR3 runs from the conserved cysteine through the conserved F or W. The D gene is left open where the match is weak. Not all rows give a size; the values are once, few, many and, for expanded clones, a class.

cdr3_nt cdr3_aa clone_size v_call d_call j_call
TGCAGCGTCGAATATACAGGGTACGAGCAGTACTTC CSVEYTGYEQYF few TRBV29-1 NA TRBJ2-7
TGTGCCAGCAGCACGTTGGACAGGGTCGGTCATCAGCCCCAGCATTTT CASSTLDRVGHQPQHF NA TRBV28 TRBD1 TRBJ1-5
TGTGCCAGCAGCGCGGCGGGTGGTTTGGGCTACACCTTC CASSAAGGLGYTF once TRBV11-3 NA TRBJ1-2
TGTGCCAGCAGCCAAGATCCAGGGAAGAGCTATGGCTACACCTTC CASSQDPGKSYGYTF NA TRBV4-2 NA TRBJ1-2
TGTGCCAGCAGCTTCCGGGGGGATAATGAGCAGTTCTTC CASSFRGDNEQFF NA TRBV5-5 TRBD2 TRBJ2-1
TGTGCCAGCAGTTGGGGACTAGCGGGAGGGCTCGAGACCCAGTACTTC CASSWGLAGGLETQYF few TRBV2 TRBD2 TRBJ2-5
TGCGCCAGCAGCCACACCCGCCCAGCGGGAGGGGTCTACGAGCAGTACTTC CASSHTRPAGGVYEQYF NA TRBV4-3 TRBD2 TRBJ2-7
TGTGCCAGCAGCCCTCAGGGGGGATCTTGGGAAAAACTGTTTTTT CASSPQGGSWEKLFF NA TRBV13 TRBD1 TRBJ1-4
TGTGCCAGCAGCGTAGCCGCGGGAGGCCCCAACGAGCAGTACTTC CASSVAAGGPNEQYF once TRBV9 TRBD2 TRBJ2-7
TGTGCCAGCTCAGAGAGACAGGGGGAATATAGCAATCAGCCCCAGCATTTT CASSERQGEYSNQPQHF NA TRBV18 TRBD1 TRBJ1-5
TGTGCCAGCAGCCCCCGGCCCGGACATAGCGAAAAACTGTTTTTT CASSPRPGHSEKLFF NA TRBV11-2 NA TRBJ1-4
TGTGCCAGCAGTTGGGGGGGGACGGACTCTGGAAACACCATATATTTT CASSWGGTDSGNTIYF NA TRBV6-5 NA TRBJ1-3
TGTGCCAGCAGCCGATCAGACACCGGGGAGCTGTTTTTT CASSRSDTGELFF NA TRBV6-5 NA TRBJ2-2
TGTGCCAGCAGTCAGGGGCAGGCGGCTAATGAAAAACTGTTTTTT CASSQGQAANEKLFF NA TRBV6-5 NA TRBJ1-4
TGTGCCAGCAGGCAGGGTGGTAGCAATCAGCCCCAGCATTTT CASRQGGSNQPQHF NA TRBV21-1 NA TRBJ1-5
TGTGCCAGCAACCCGGGACAGGGGGATGCAGATACGCAGTATTTT CASNPGQGDADTQYF NA TRBV28 TRBD1 TRBJ2-3
TGCAGTGCTAGAGGGCCGGGGGGGGCTTTCTTT CSARGPGGAFF NA TRBV20-1 NA TRBJ1-1
TGCGCCAGCAGGGGGACAGCCTACAATGAGCAGTTCTTC CASRGTAYNEQFF NA TRBV5-1 TRBD1 TRBJ2-1
TGTGCCAGCAGCCAAACAGGAAGAGCACAAGAGACCCAGTACTTC CASSQTGRAQETQYF NA TRBV5-4 NA TRBJ2-5
TGTGCCAGCAGTTTCGGGACAGGGGGCGCCAAGGAGTTCTTC CASSFGTGGAKEFF NA TRBV27 TRBD1 TRBJ2-1
TGTGCCAGCAGCGGAGGGGGGACAGGAACTAACTATGGCTACACCTTC CASSGGGTGTNYGYTF NA TRBV9 TRBD1 TRBJ1-2
TGTGCCAGCAGCGCCGGACTAGCGGAAGGTTACAATGAGCAGTTCTTC CASSAGLAEGYNEQFF NA TRBV7-2 TRBD2 TRBJ2-1
TGTGCCAGCAGCTTTGGCGGGACAGATAGCAATCAGCCCCAGCATTTT CASSFGGTDSNQPQHF NA TRBV5-5 TRBD1 TRBJ1-5
TGTGCCAGCATCCCGCCCGACAGGGTGAACACTGAAGCTTTCTTT CASIPPDRVNTEAFF NA TRBV2 TRBD1 TRBJ1-1
TGTGCCAGTAGTATAAAGTGGGCAGACCGCATCATGAACACTGAAGCTTTCTTT CASSIKWADRIMNTEAFF NA TRBV19 NA TRBJ1-1
TGCGCCAGCAGCCCGGGACTAGCGGGATACAACGAGCAGTACTTC CASSPGLAGYNEQYF NA TRBV4-1 TRBD2 TRBJ2-7
TGTGCCATCAGCAAACTAGCGGGAGGGAATAGGAGCTCCTACGAGCAGTACTTC CAISKLAGGNRSSYEQYF NA TRBV10-3 TRBD2 TRBJ2-7
TGTGCCAGCAGCGGCGGGACAGGGACCGGTGAGACCCAGTACTTC CASSGGTGTGETQYF once TRBV5-8 TRBD1 TRBJ2-5
TGCGCCAGCAGCCAAGCAATGGTGACAGGGGGCGGAGAGACCCAGTACTTC CASSQAMVTGGGETQYF NA TRBV4-3 TRBD1 TRBJ2-5
TGTGCCAGCAGCAGATTCCACCAGGGCCAAGAGCAGTTCTTC CASSRFHQGQEQFF NA TRBV27 NA TRBJ2-1
TGTGCCAGCAGTGAGGGACAGGGGGAGTATGGAGAGCAGTACTTC CASSEGQGEYGEQYF NA TRBV2 TRBD1 TRBJ2-7
TGTGCCAGCGCAAGGGAGGACCGTCCCCGGAACACCATATATTTT CASAREDRPRNTIYF NA TRBV2 NA TRBJ1-3
TGTGCCAGCCCAAACGAGCAGTACTTC CASPNEQYF NA TRBV6-4 NA TRBJ2-7
TGTGCCAGCAGCCAAGGACTAGCGGGGACCTACAATGAGCAGTTCTTC CASSQGLAGTYNEQFF NA TRBV6-6 TRBD2 TRBJ2-1
TGTGCCAGCACCCGGACTAGGGTCTACGAGCAGTACTTC CASTRTRVYEQYF NA TRBV6-6 TRBD2 TRBJ2-7
TGTGCCAGCTCACTGGACAGGGACGAGCAGTACTTC CASSLDRDEQYF NA TRBV18 TRBD1 TRBJ2-7
TGTGCCATCAGTGAGTCCCACGGGGACATTCAGTACTTC CAISESHGDIQYF NA TRBV10-3 NA TRBJ2-4
TGTGCCAGCAGTCTAGGGGGCAGCCTGAACACTGAAGCTTTCTTT CASSLGGSLNTEAFF NA TRBV27 TRBD1 TRBJ1-1
TGTGCCAGCAGCTTAGGCACAGGGTGGTTGAACACTGAAGCTTTCTTT CASSLGTGWLNTEAFF NA TRBV7-8 NA TRBJ1-1
TGTGCCAGCAGGGGGACAGTCCGCGGTCCCCAGCATTTT CASRGTVRGPQHF NA TRBV27 TRBD1 TRBJ1-5
TGCGCCAGCAGCGTGGGTAGCGGGGGACCCTACAATGAGCAGTTCTTC CASSVGSGGPYNEQFF NA TRBV5-1 TRBD2 TRBJ2-1
TGTGCCAGTTCTATAGGACAGGTCTACAATGAGCAGTTCTTC CASSIGQVYNEQFF NA TRBV6-5 TRBD1 TRBJ2-1
TGTGCCTGGAGTGTACACCCCACAGGGAATCAGCCCCAGCATTTT CAWSVHPTGNQPQHF NA TRBV30 NA TRBJ1-5
TGTGCCAGCAGTTTAGGGACAGGGTACGAGCAGTACTTC CASSLGTGYEQYF few TRBV28 TRBD1 TRBJ2-7
TGTGCTAGTGGTTTGTCCCAGGGGGCGGACACCGGGGAGCTGTTTTTT CASGLSQGADTGELFF NA TRBV12-5 TRBD1 TRBJ2-2
TGCGCCAGCAGCTCGGGACTAGCGGGAGCTAATGAGCAGTTCTTC CASSSGLAGANEQFF NA TRBV5-1 TRBD2 TRBJ2-1
TGTGCCAGCAGTGAAGGCCAGGGGTATAGCAATCAGCCCCAGCATTTT CASSEGQGYSNQPQHF NA TRBV6-1 NA TRBJ1-5
TGTGCCAGCAGCCCAGTTTCGGGACAGGGCTACGAGCAGTACTTC CASSPVSGQGYEQYF once TRBV27 TRBD1 TRBJ2-7
TGTGCCAGCCTAGCGGGAGTCGTGGAGGCCCAGTACTTC CASLAGVVEAQYF NA TRBV2 TRBD2 TRBJ2-5
TGTGCCTCATTCCGGACTAGCGGGCACATTAATACGCAGTATTTT CASFRTSGHINTQYF NA TRBV30 TRBD2 TRBJ2-3
TGTGCCAGCATTCCGACAGTGAACACCGGGGAGCTGTTTTTT CASIPTVNTGELFF NA TRBV2 NA TRBJ2-2